The 27 T cell receptor beta chains presented below share a single source sample, sequenced in a study of T cells in Graves' hyperthyroidism and ophthalmopathy. There were TCR beta CDR3 regions amplified from RNA transcripts. The HTBI primer set drove a first-round RT-PCR of the TCR CDR3. TCRdb re-analysed the multiplex PCR reads in MiXCR, keeping a single row per CDR3 protein. The data show roughly 530,000 distinct CDR3 sequences, 17% seen once. Source material: blood. Receptors originate from a woman between 18 and 30 years old with Graves' ophthalmopathy.

This clonotype was seen a few times. The chain uses TRBV7-9 and TRBJ1-2, with D unresolved. This CDR3 is 13 amino acids long. Germline V gives CDR1 SEHNR, CDR2 FQNEAQ (reference sequence). V was pared by 3 bases and J by 4 bases, with 9 bases between. The DNA of the CDR3 is TGTGCCAGCAGCTTCGGGGATCCCTATGGCTACACCTTC. It encodes CASSFGDPYGYTF.

In this sample, this clonotype turned up many times. V usage is TRBV7-3 and J usage is TRBJ2-7, with 7 bases matching TRBD2. The CDR3 totals 15 residues. V trimming: 4 bases; J trimming: 1 base; junction bases outside the gene matches: 7. CDR1 is SGHTA and CDR2 is FQGTGA in the germline V gene. CDR3 in amino acids: CASSSGGLGSYEQYF. CDR3 coding DNA: TGTGCCAGCAGCTCCGGGGGGTTAGGTTCCTACGAGCAGTACTTC.

This clonotype was observed a handful of times. The chain combines TRBV2 with TRBJ1-4; tentatively, D is TRBD1 (6 bases). The CDR3 is 16 amino acids. Trimming pared 8 bases from V and 8 bases from J, leaving 24 bases between. Germline-derived CDR1 and CDR2 are SNHLY and FYNNEI. The CDR3 coding sequence is TGTGCCAGCGAAATCGGGACAAGACTCCGTTGGGAAAAACTGTTTTTT. This translates into CASEIGTRLRWEKLFF.

This clonotype was picked up many times. This rearrangement joins TRBV24-1 to TRBJ2-1; TRBD2 matches at 15 bases. CDR1 KGHDR and CDR2 SFDVKD come from the germline V gene. This CDR3 is 17 amino acids long. The V and J ends lost 3 bases and 4 bases, in that order; junction bases with no gene match: 3. DNA for the CDR3: TGTGCCACCAGTGATCCGGGACTAGCGGGGGGTTACAATGAGCAGTTCTTC. Translated: CATSDPGLAGGYNEQFF.

This clonotype has just a few counts. The genes are TRBV27 and TRBJ1-2; no firm D call. The ends were cut back, 3 bases at V and 2 bases at J, with 7 bases in the middle. Germline V gene sequence: CDR1 MNHEY, CDR2 SMNVEV (reference sequence). The CDR3 totals 13 residues. CDR3 bases: TGTGCCAGCAGTTTTTCAGACAACTATGGCTACACCTTC. Translation: CASSFSDNYGYTF.

V usage is TRBV4-1 and J usage is TRBJ1-6; D is ambiguous. Trimming removed 0 bases at V and 9 bases at J, with 12 bases between. The CDR3 totals 15 residues. The V gene's germline CDR1 is MGHRA and CDR2 YSYEKL. CDR3 in DNA: TGCGCCAGCAGCCAAGAATGGGGAGAAGGTTCACCCCTCCACTTT. Protein: CASSQEWGEGSPLHF.

The chain couples TRBV29-1 to TRBJ1-4; a possible D gene is TRBD1 (5 bases). CDR1 SQVTM and CDR2 ANQGSEA come from the germline V gene. The V and J ends lost 1 base and 8 bases respectively, with 11 bases between them. The CDR3 contains 13 residues. The CDR3: CSVEAPGGEKLFF. CDR3 in DNA: TGCAGCGTTGAAGCCCCGGGGGGGGAAAAACTGTTTTTT.

This clonotype was detected ten times or more. V is TRBV5-1 and J is TRBJ1-1; D is uncertain. Trimming left V 4 bases short and J 5 bases short, with 18 bases between. There are 15 residues in the CDR3. Per germline, CDR1 SGHRS and CDR2 YFSETQ. The CDR3 sequence: CASSRTTRLVTEAFF. CDR3 nucleotide sequence: TGCGCCAGCAGCAGGACTACCCGCCTTGTGACTGAAGCTTTCTTT.

V gene TRBV5-1 combines with J gene TRBJ1-1, with 8 bases identical to TRBD1. V was pared by 5 bases and J by 5 bases, with 11 bases of the junction left unmatched. The CDR3 covers 15 residues. CDR1 is SGHRS, CDR2 YFSETQ, per germline. The CDR3 sequence is CASSQGGTGKTEAFF. Written as DNA, the CDR3 is TGCGCCAGCAGTCAGGGAGGGACAGGAAAGACTGAAGCTTTCTTT. The complete variable domain, with remaining parts taken from reference TRBV5-1 and TRBJ1-1, reads KAGVTQTPRYLIKTRGQQVTLSCSPISGHRSVSWYQQTPGQGLQFLFEYFSETQRNKGNFPGRFSGRQFSNSRSEMNVSTLELGDSALYLCASSQGGTGKTEAFFGQGTRLTVV.

The gene calls are TRBV5-8 and TRBJ2-2; 7 bases agree with TRBD1. This CDR3 region has 17 residues. Looked up from germline, CDR1 is SGHTS and CDR2 is YDEGEE. After removal of 3 bases from V and 5 bases from J, the junction contained 13 bases not matched to a gene. The chain's CDR3 is CASSSPLSQGETGELFF. The CDR3 coding sequence is TGTGCCAGCAGCTCCCCCCTCTCTCAGGGGGAGACCGGGGAGCTGTTTTTT.

Only a few counts were recorded for this clonotype. The CDR3 protein is CASSLTVRNEKLFF. The CDR3 DNA sequence: TGTGCCAGCAGTTTGACAGTTAGAAATGAAAAACTGTTTTTT. The genes are TRBV27 and TRBJ1-4, with D tentatively TRBD1 (5 bases). Trimming shortened V by 3 bases and J by 5 bases, and 10 bases separated the two germline ends. Germline lookup yields CDR1 MNHEY and CDR2 SMNVEV (reference sequence). This CDR3 is 14 amino acids long.

This clonotype was observed at least ten times. This chain links TRBV7-3 with TRBJ2-1; D possibly uses TRBD1 or TRBD2 (5 bases each). V was trimmed by 3 bases and J by 7 bases, leaving 13 bases between them. CDR3 length: 14 amino acids. Per germline, CDR1 SGHTA and CDR2 FQGTGA. The CDR3 here is CASSFGGDVNEQFF. DNA of the CDR3: TGTGCCAGCAGCTTTGGGGGAGATGTAAATGAGCAGTTCTTC.

The table lists this clonotype with many counts. The CDR3, as DNA: TGTGCCAGCAGCTTAGGGCACCGGGATGTTAACTACAATGAGCAGTTCTTC. Amino acid sequence: CASSLGHRDVNYNEQFF. This rearrangement joins TRBV7-9 to TRBJ2-1; possible D gene TRBD2, 5 bases. Trimming stripped 1 base from V and 3 bases from J, with 16 bases between. Germline V gene sequence: CDR1 SEHNR, CDR2 FQNEAQ (reference sequence). The CDR3 runs 17 residues.

The V gene is TRBV2, the J gene TRBJ2-3; 14 nucleotides align to TRBD2. CDR3 size: 15 residues. Per germline, CDR1 SNHLY and CDR2 FYNNEI. J was trimmed by 7 bases and V by 4 bases; bases with no gene match: 4. CDR3 DNA sequence: TGTGCCAGCAGTGGGGGACTAGCGGGAGTAAATACGCAGTATTTT. This codes for CASSGGLAGVNTQYF.

The rearrangement uses TRBV3-1 and TRBJ2-6; the match to TRBD2 covers 7 bases. Germline CDR1 is LGHDT and CDR2 is YNNKEL (reference sequence). The CDR3 sequence is 17 residues long. V was clipped by 0 bases and J by 0 bases; unmatched bases: 2. The CDR3 region is CASSQDSGGSGANVLTF. CDR3 bases: TGTGCCAGCAGCCAAGATTCGGGGGGCTCTGGGGCCAACGTCCTGACTTTC.

The sample holds many counts of this clonotype. Here the CDR3 DNA reads TGTGCCAGCAGTGTCGGACTAGCGGGGAAATCCTACGAGCAGTACTTC. It yields the protein CASSVGLAGKSYEQYF. This chain connects TRBV28 to TRBJ2-7, with 12 bases matching TRBD2. V trimming: 5 bases; J trimming: 1 base; junction bases outside the gene matches: 6. From germline, CDR1 is MDHEN and CDR2 SYDVKM. The length of the CDR3 is 16 residues.

This clonotype turned up a few times. This sequence joins TRBV19 and TRBJ2-3; TRBD2 might be the D (6 bases). V was trimmed by 10 bases and J by 4 bases, leaving 21 bases between them. Germline V lookup: CDR1 LNHDA, CDR2 SQIVND (reference sequence). The CDR3 is made up of 15 amino acids. Written as DNA, the CDR3 is TGTGCCACCTTAACTACGGGAGCTGGTGCAGATACGCAGTATTTT. Protein product: CATLTTGAGADTQYF.

This clonotype was seen many times. The chain couples TRBV2 to TRBJ1-6; 9 bases line up with TRBD1. Per the germline V gene, CDR1 is SNHLY and CDR2 is FYNNEI. After removal of 4 bases from V and 10 bases from J, the junction contained 8 bases not matched to a gene. The length of the CDR3 is 15 residues. The CDR3 spells CASSVQGAIGSPLHF. In DNA form, the CDR3 reads TGTGCCAGCAGTGTACAGGGGGCGATCGGGTCACCCCTCCACTTT.

This chain uses TRBV28 with TRBJ2-7, with 9 bases matching TRBD1. This CDR3 contains 14 residues. Germline trimming cut 5 bases from V and 3 bases from J; bases unmatched to any gene: 5. The germline CDR1 and CDR2 sequences are MDHEN and SYDVKM. The CDR3 region is CASSTQTGGYEQYF. CDR3 DNA sequence: TGTGCCAGCAGTACCCAGACAGGGGGCTACGAGCAGTACTTC.

This clonotype was seen ten or more times. The genes are TRBV11-2 and TRBJ2-1; 8 nucleotides match TRBD2. V gave up 5 bases and J gave up 9 bases; unmatched junction bases: 9. Per germline, CDR1 SGHAT and CDR2 FQNNGV. This CDR3 is built from 14 residues. Written as DNA, the CDR3 is TGTGCCAGCAGCCCAATCGGGGGGGCCGCTGAGCAGTTCTTC. Its translation is CASSPIGGAAEQFF.

The V and J genes are TRBV30 and TRBJ2-1; no definite D call. The CDR3 extends over 12 amino acids. Germline CDR1 GTSNPN, CDR2 SVGIG (reference sequence). V was shortened by 0 bases and J by 2 bases, with 2 bases between the two germline ends. The CDR3 region is CAWSVTYNEQFF. CDR3 sequence (DNA): TGTGCCTGGAGTGTAACCTACAATGAGCAGTTCTTC.

This CDR3 reads CASSEWAGYNEQFF. The CDR3 DNA reads as TGTGCCAGCAGTGAATGGGCTGGGTACAATGAGCAGTTCTTC. The chain has TRBV6-1 and TRBJ2-1; D uncertain. This CDR3 contains 14 residues. Looked up from germline, CDR1 is MNHNS and CDR2 is SASEGT. V lost 2 bases and J 4 bases, leaving 9 bases between the germline ends.

V is TRBV16 and J is TRBJ1-4, with 10 bases matching TRBD1. In germline, CDR1 is KGHSY, CDR2 FQNENV. This CDR3 is 19 amino acids long. V was pared by 4 bases and J by 7 bases, with 18 bases of the junction left unmatched. As DNA, the CDR3 is TGTGCCAGCAGCCCTTCCGACAGGGGGCGCGAAAGGGAGAGTGAAAAACTGTTTTTT. It codes for CASSPSDRGRERESEKLFF.

This clonotype was seen many times. The chain couples TRBV30 to TRBJ1-1, with unresolved D. V was trimmed by 0 bases and J by 1 base, leaving 6 bases between them. Germline values: CDR1 GTSNPN, CDR2 SVGIG (reference sequence). This CDR3 has 13 amino acids. The CDR3 region is CAWSVWRNTEAFF. CDR3 nucleotides: TGTGCCTGGAGTGTCTGGAGGAACACTGAAGCTTTCTTT.

This chain connects TRBV10-2 to TRBJ1-4; a weak D match, TRBD1 (5 bases). This CDR3 contains 14 residues. The germline CDR1 and CDR2 sequences are WSHSY and SAAADI. V gave up 5 bases and J gave up 8 bases, with 15 bases separating them. In DNA form, the CDR3 reads TGCGCCAGCAGTCCCGGGACTTTGGAAGAAAAACTGTTTTTT. Amino acids: CASSPGTLEEKLFF.

This clonotype was picked up many times. V gene TRBV7-9 combines with J gene TRBJ2-1; the match to TRBD2 covers 7 bases. The CDR3 spans 16 residues. J gave up 4 bases and V 5 bases, and 11 bases lay outside the gene matches. CDR1 and CDR2 (germline): SEHNR, FQNEAQ (reference sequence). CDR3 protein: CASSGFAGATYNEQFF. The CDR3, as DNA: TGTGCCAGCAGCGGATTTGCGGGAGCGACGTACAATGAGCAGTTCTTC.

This clonotype showed up many times. This chain joins TRBV27 and TRBJ2-3; 9 bases match TRBD1. V lost 7 bases, J lost 4 bases, and 9 bases stayed unmatched. The germline CDR1 and CDR2 sequences are MNHEY and SMNVEV (reference sequence). This CDR3 has 15 amino acids. The DNA of the CDR3 is TGTGCCAGCAATGACAGGGGGAGCGGGTCAGATACGCAGTATTTT. Its translation: CASNDRGSGSDTQYF.